This T cell receptor beta chain was captured in a study of human thymus T cells. Thymus pieces cut out during corrective heart surgery were the tissue that was used. V shed 2 bases, J shed 1 base, and the junction held 7 bases outside the gene matches. This CDR3 has 16 residues. Germline assignment: CDR1 MDHEN and CDR2 SYDVKM. Profiled with immunoSEQ multiplex PCR; TCRdb holds only in-frame clones, not every one. The sample consists of some 80,000 clones, around 96% of them appearing once. The rearrangement links TRBV28 to TRBJ2-7; 8 bases are shared with TRBD1. Input material: thymus tissue. The sequence was collected from a boy less than two years old with a congenital heart defect but otherwise immunologically healthy. The CDR3 is CASSLAGTGFSYEQYF. As DNA, the CDR3 is TGTGCCAGCAGTTTAGCCGGGACAGGTTTTTCCTACGAGCAGTACTTC.